This TCR beta chain was sequenced in a study of blood T cell repertoires in COVID-19. The overall study: Samples of COVID-19 (acute and convalescent) were obtained from the United States, Italy and Spain. From T cells, B-cell-depleted T cells, or PBMCs came the material, which was cDNA or gDNA.

In the authors' methods: Estimation of nucleated cell counts was performed using reference gene primer amplification. Sequencing was performed with immunoSEQ multiplex PCR; in TCRdb, only in-frame clones are kept and a portion is missing. The D gene and trimming were derived from the DNA, and the V and J assignments and clone size from that table. The sample records tens of thousands of clones, approximately 80% being singletons. The V gene end was trimmed by 3 bases and the J gene end by 10 bases; junction bases not matched to a gene: 15. CDR1 and CDR2 (germline): SQVTM, ANQGSEA. The CDR3 runs to 16 residues.

What was sequenced was peripheral blood. The chain recombines TRBV29-1 with TRBJ1-4; 9 bases line up with TRBD1. The source of this sequence is a human donor in a cohort sampled during active COVID-19. This chain's CDR3 is CSVDSPRQGGARKLFF. DNA of the CDR3: TGCAGCGTTGATTCCCCTCGACAGGGGGGCGCGAGAAAACTGTTTTTT.